One and the same sample provided the 11 T cell receptor beta chains below, sequenced in a study of blood T cell repertoires in COVID-19. Using immunoSEQ multiplex PCR, the repertoire was profiled, and TCRdb retains in-frame clones only, with some absent. The repertoire includes around 92,000 clones, about 82% of them detected once, and roughly 25% sits in the top ten. Sequenced material: peripheral blood. The receptors were sampled from a human donor in a cohort sampled during active COVID-19.

V and J are TRBV27 and TRBJ2-7; 12 bases agree with TRBD2. The CDR3 has 17 residues. Germline CDR1 is MNHEY and CDR2 is SMNVEV (reference sequence). The ends lost 0 bases at V and 5 bases at J; junction bases unmatched: 8. The CDR3 sequence: CASSLSLAGGPGDEQYF. The DNA for the CDR3 is TGTGCCAGCAGTTTATCACTAGCGGGAGGCCCCGGCGACGAGCAGTACTTC.

This chain links TRBV4-3 with TRBJ1-3; a weak D match, TRBD1 (5 bases). V was trimmed by 0 bases and J by 2 bases, leaving 8 bases between them. CDR1 LGHNA and CDR2 YSLEER come from the germline V gene. The CDR3 length is 15 residues. CDR3 sequence reads: CASSQDPGTGNTIYF. The DNA of the CDR3 is TGCGCCAGCAGCCAAGACCCAGGGACTGGAAACACCATATATTTT.

V is TRBV4-2 and J is TRBJ2-2; 10 bases map to TRBD2. In germline, CDR1 is LGHNA, CDR2 YNFKEQ. J lost 6 bases, V lost 0 bases, and 4 bases had no gene match. There are 16 residues in the CDR3. The CDR3 sequence: CASSQDLAGVPGELFF. CDR3 bases: TGTGCCAGCAGCCAAGATCTAGCGGGAGTACCCGGGGAGCTGTTTTTT.

V and J are TRBV28 and TRBJ2-1; 10 bases align to TRBD2. Germline lookup yields CDR1 MDHEN and CDR2 SYDVKM. V gave up 5 bases and J gave up 6 bases; unmatched junction bases: 10. The length of the CDR3 is 16 residues. The CDR3 loop reads CASSPRAAGGVNEQFF. CDR3 bases: TGTGCCAGCAGTCCAAGGGCAGCGGGGGGGGTCAATGAGCAGTTCTTC.

The rearrangement joins TRBV19 to TRBJ2-5; D possibly corresponds to TRBD1 (6 bases). Per the germline V gene, CDR1 is LNHDA and CDR2 is SQIVND (reference sequence). This CDR3 region has 13 residues. Trimming removed 1 base at V and 5 bases at J, with 8 bases between. The CDR3 DNA reads as TGTGCCAGTAGTATAGGCCAGGGGGAGACCCAGTACTTC. It yields the protein CASSIGQGETQYF. The entire variable domain, with the rest obtained from reference TRBV19 and TRBJ2-5, is as follows: DGGITQSPKYLFRKEGQNVTLSCEQNLNHDAMYWYRQDPGQGLRLIYYSQIVNDFQKGDIAEGYSVSREKKESFPLTVTSAQKNPTAFYLCASSIGQGETQYFGPGTRLLVL.

The gene calls are TRBV30 and TRBJ2-7; D remains unclear. V dropped 2 bases and J dropped 1 base, with 6 bases sitting between them. CDR3 length: 12 amino acids. Germline V gene data show CDR1 as GTSNPN and CDR2 as SVGIG (reference sequence). The CDR3 region is CAWSLRSYEQYF. CDR3 sequence (DNA): TGTGCCTGGAGTCTGAGGTCCTACGAGCAGTACTTC.

The chain links TRBV4-1 to TRBJ2-5; D is possibly TRBD2 (6 bases). The germline gives CDR1 MGHRA, CDR2 YSYEKL. V dropped 0 bases and J dropped 5 bases, with 10 bases sitting between them. The CDR3 spans 14 residues. The CDR3 DNA sequence: TGCGCCAGCAGCCAAGAGCGGGGTGGGGAGACCCAGTACTTC. It codes for CASSQERGGETQYF.

The V and J genes are TRBV19 and TRBJ1-1, with D possibly TRBD1 on 5 matching bases. Trimming shortened V by 7 bases and J by 4 bases, and 19 bases separated the two germline ends. Per germline, CDR1 LNHDA and CDR2 SQIVND (reference sequence). CDR3 length: 15 residues. CDR3 residues: CASITFGGSGTEAFF. As DNA, the CDR3 is TGTGCCAGTATTACTTTCGGGGGGTCGGGCACTGAAGCTTTCTTT. Full variable domain (missing parts from reference TRBV19 and TRBJ1-1): DGGITQSPKYLFRKEGQNVTLSCEQNLNHDAMYWYRQDPGQGLRLIYYSQIVNDFQKGDIAEGYSVSREKKESFPLTVTSAQKNPTAFYLCASITFGGSGTEAFFGQGTRLTVV.

V is TRBV20-1 and J is TRBJ2-7, with D possibly matching TRBD2 (5 bases). Trimming took off 6 bases at V and 6 bases at J, with 12 bases between the two ends. CDR1 DFQATT and CDR2 SNEGSKA come from the germline V gene (reference sequence). The CDR3 contains 11 residues. The CDR3 bases are TGCAGTGCCCCGCGTGCGGGCGAGCAGTACTTC. Encoded protein: CSAPRAGEQYF.

The chain joins TRBV10-3 to TRBJ1-1; D uncertain. The V and J ends lost 8 bases and 4 bases respectively, with 14 bases between them. Germline V lookup: CDR1 ENHRY, CDR2 SYGVKD. CDR3 length equals 13 residues. The CDR3 DNA follows: TGTGCCATCTCATCCGGGTTGGGCACTGAAGCTTTCTTT. The encoded protein is CAISSGLGTEAFF.

The chain has TRBV4-1 and TRBJ1-2, with D possibly TRBD1 on 6 matching bases. Per germline, CDR1 MGHRA and CDR2 YSYEKL. The CDR3 is made up of 12 amino acids. The V end lost 1 base, the J end lost 6 bases, and 6 bases lay between the germline ends. CDR3: CASSQGTDGYTF. CDR3 nucleotides: TGCGCCAGCAGCCAAGGGACAGATGGCTACACCTTC.